The next 31 T cell receptor beta chains were all read from a single sample in a study of T cell repertoires in cytomegalovirus infection. TCRdb passed the reads through MiXCR, listing each CDR3 protein once. The sample yields about 310,000 distinct CDR3 sequences, under 20% seen once. The material sequenced was PBMCs. The receptor source for this set is a human donor in good health (CMV status not recorded). Some clones in this sample may be carry-over from other donors' samples.

This chain connects TRBV3-1 to TRBJ1-3, with D unclear. The CDR3 extends over 13 amino acids. Trimming pared 1 base from V and 3 bases from J, leaving 4 bases between. CDR1 is LGHDT and CDR2 is YNNKEL in the germline V gene (reference sequence). The CDR3 spells CASSQVGGNTIYF. In DNA, the CDR3 is TGTGCCAGCAGCCAAGTGGGTGGAAACACCATATATTTT.

This clonotype was picked up many times. V usage is TRBV11-2 and J usage is TRBJ2-3; no definite D call. This CDR3 has 16 amino acids. V lost 0 bases, J lost 2 bases, and 12 bases lay in between. From germline, CDR1 is SGHAT and CDR2 FQNNGV. CDR3 loop: CASSLDSDGITDTQYF. The DNA for the CDR3 is TGTGCCAGCAGCTTAGACTCCGACGGTATCACAGATACGCAGTATTTT.

Concerning this clonotype itself: The junction departs from the called germline gene at one end, perhaps through a read error. The CDR3 loop is CASSYFRGEAQYF. CDR3 in DNA: TGTGCCAGCAGTTACTTTAGAGGAGAGGCCCAGTACTTC. This chain joins TRBV6-5 and TRBJ2-5, with unresolved D. The CDR3 is 13 residues long. Germline V CDR1 and CDR2: MNHEY, SVGAGI.

The V gene is TRBV27, the J gene TRBJ1-6; D is unresolved. Germline lookup yields CDR1 MNHEY and CDR2 SMNVEV (reference sequence). This CDR3 comprises 16 residues. Trimming shortened V by 6 bases and J by 0 bases, and 12 bases separated the two germline ends. The CDR3 nucleotides read TGTGCCAGCAGCGACGGACTGAGCTCCTATAATTCACCCCTCCACTTT. This sequence encodes CASSDGLSSYNSPLHF.

In its sample, this clonotype was seen a few times. The gene calls are TRBV25-1 and TRBJ2-3, with a weak D call TRBD1 (6 bases). V lost 1 base to trimming and J lost 5 bases, with 19 bases between them. Germline-derived CDR1 and CDR2 are MGHDK and SYGVNS. The CDR3 contains 17 residues. CDR3: CASSELFPPGAVDTQYF. The CDR3 DNA follows: TGTGCCAGCAGTGAATTGTTCCCCCCAGGGGCAGTAGATACGCAGTATTTT. Full variable domain (rest looked up from reference TRBV25-1 and TRBJ2-3): EADIYQTPRYLVIGTGKKITLECSQTMGHDKMYWYQQDPGMELHLIHYSYGVNSTEKGDLSSESTVSRIRTEHFPLTLESARPSHTSQYLCASSELFPPGAVDTQYFGPGTRLTVL.

The chain links TRBV20-1 to TRBJ2-1; D uncertain. This CDR3 comprises 13 residues. The germline CDR1 and CDR2 sequences are DFQATT and SNEGSKA (reference sequence). V was trimmed by 1 base and J by 7 bases, leaving 11 bases between them. DNA of the CDR3: TGCAGTGCTAGAGTACGAGGCGAGAATGAGCAGTTCTTC. Amino acid sequence: CSARVRGENEQFF.

This clonotype occurred many times. The V and J genes are TRBV7-2 and TRBJ2-5; maybe TRBD2 (6 bases). The CDR3 covers 15 residues. V shed 1 base and J shed 5 bases, with 14 bases lying between them. Germline loops: CDR1 SGHTA, CDR2 FQGNSA. The CDR3 DNA reads as TGTGCCAGCAGCTTAGTTCGCGGGGATCGGGAGACCCAGTACTTC. Translated, it gives CASSLVRGDRETQYF.

This clonotype was counted a few times. This rearrangement joins TRBV6-1 to TRBJ2-7; possible D gene TRBD2, 6 bases. V lost 0 bases to trimming and J lost 2 bases, with 11 bases between them. Per the germline V gene, CDR1 is MNHNS and CDR2 is SASEGT. The CDR3 consists of 15 residues. This CDR3 is CASSEAPRGTYEQYF. The CDR3 nucleotides are TGTGCCAGCAGTGAAGCGCCTCGGGGGACCTACGAGCAGTACTTC.

This clonotype occurred many times. CDR3 residues: CASSLFTGDAGGYTF. The CDR3 region has the DNA TGTGCCAGCAGCTTATTCACAGGGGACGCGGGCGGCTACACCTTC. This chain links TRBV7-2 with TRBJ1-2; 7 bases are shared with TRBD1. Trimming cost V 2 bases and J 8 bases; bases outside gene matches: 11. The CDR3 is 15 residues long. The V gene's germline CDR1 is SGHTA and CDR2 FQGNSA.

This sequence joins TRBV4-2 and TRBJ2-5; D not resolved. Germline CDR1 LGHNA, CDR2 YNFKEQ. CDR3 length: 16 residues. Between the trimmed V and J ends, which lost 0 bases and 2 bases, there was a span of 13 bases. The chain's CDR3 is CASSQETAMGQETQYF. The CDR3 DNA reads as TGTGCCAGCAGCCAAGAAACCGCGATGGGGCAAGAGACCCAGTACTTC.

This chain joins TRBV6-5 and TRBJ2-1; either TRBD1 or TRBD2 may fit D (6 bases each). V was clipped by 3 bases and J by 7 bases, with 13 bases between them. Germline V gene sequence: CDR1 MNHEY, CDR2 SVGAGI. This CDR3 region has 14 residues. The CDR3 DNA is TGTGCCAGCAGTTATCGGTCGGGGGCTAATGAGCAGTTCTTC. This codes for CASSYRSGANEQFF.

There are a few counts of this clonotype. The V gene is TRBV15, the J gene TRBJ2-3; maybe TRBD2 (5 bases). The CDR3 is 15 amino acids. CDR1 LNHNV and CDR2 YYDKDF come from the germline V gene (reference sequence). The V gene lost 5 bases and the J gene lost 0 bases, with 12 bases spanning the gap. CDR3 sequence (DNA): TGTGCCACCAGCTGGAGGATATCTAGCACAGATACGCAGTATTTT. It is translated as CATSWRISSTDTQYF.

Concerning this clonotype itself: A much larger clonotype is one base distant, so this may be a read error. The chain carries TRBV4-2 and TRBJ2-7; TRBD1 matches 9 bases. CDR1 LGHNA and CDR2 YNFKEQ come from the germline V gene. The ends lost 3 bases at V and 5 bases at J; junction bases unmatched: 2. There are 13 residues in the CDR3. For the CDR3, the DNA is TGTGCCAGCAGCCAGGGACAGGGACACGAGCAGTACTTC. It is translated as CASSQGQGHEQYF.

This clonotype was detected a few times. A junction boundary mismatches the germline segment, possibly from a read error. The V gene is TRBV7-7, the J gene TRBJ1-1; the D is unclear. This CDR3 comprises 15 residues. The germline CDR1 and CDR2 sequences are SSHAT and FNYEAQ (reference sequence). The CDR3 sequence is CASSPLWGMNTEAFF. DNA of the CDR3: TGTGCTAGCAGCCCCCTGTGGGGTATGAACACTGAAGCTTTCTTT. Full variable domain (rest looked up from reference TRBV7-7 and TRBJ1-1): GAGVSQSPRYKVTKRGQDVTLRCDPISSHATLYWYQQALGQGPEFLTYFNYEAQPDKSGLPSDRFSAERPEGSISTLTIQRTEQRDSAMYRCASSPLWGMNTEAFFGQGTRLTVV.

The chain has TRBV15 and TRBJ1-5; D unresolved. Germline V lookup: CDR1 LNHNV, CDR2 YYDKDF (reference sequence). V dropped 0 bases and J dropped 3 bases, with 3 bases sitting between them. The CDR3 is 13 residues long. The CDR3 DNA reads as TGTGCCACCAGCAGAGAGACCAATCAGCCCCAGCATTTT. Amino acids: CATSRETNQPQHF. The entire variable domain, with the rest obtained from reference TRBV15 and TRBJ1-5, is as follows: DAMVIQNPRYQVTQFGKPVTLSCSQTLNHNVMYWYQQKSSQAPKLLFHYYDKDFNNEADTPDNFQSRRPNTSFCFLDIRSPGLGDTAMYLCATSRETNQPQHFGDGTRLSIL.

This clonotype appeared many times. The chain links TRBV24-1 to TRBJ2-7, with D uncertain. This CDR3 has 14 residues. The germline V and J ends were trimmed by 3 bases and 1 base, with 9 bases remaining between them. Germline values: CDR1 KGHDR, CDR2 SFDVKD. The DNA for the CDR3 is TGTGCCACCAGTGATCCCATGGTGTCCTACGAGCAGTACTTC. This encodes CATSDPMVSYEQYF.

Only a few counts were recorded for this clonotype. The CDR3 DNA sequence: TGCAGTGCTAGTAGCGGGGGCCGCTACGAGCAGTACTTC. Its protein product is CSASSGGRYEQYF. This chain connects TRBV20-1 to TRBJ2-7; 9 bases agree with TRBD2. The V and J ends lost 3 bases and 3 bases, in that order; junction bases with no gene match: 3. Germline loops: CDR1 DFQATT, CDR2 SNEGSKA (reference sequence). The CDR3 is 13 amino acids.

This clonotype was seen only a few times. The V and J genes are TRBV19 and TRBJ1-2; 9 bases are shared with TRBD1. Germline V CDR1 and CDR2: LNHDA, SQIVND (reference sequence). Trimming removed 7 bases from V and 6 bases from J; junction bases left unmatched: 9. The CDR3 runs 14 residues. CDR3 residues: CASTPDRGVDGYTF. The CDR3 nucleotides are TGTGCCAGTACCCCTGACAGGGGGGTTGATGGCTACACCTTC.

The sample holds a few counts of this clonotype. The chain uses TRBV19 and TRBJ2-1; D ambiguous. The germline CDR1 and CDR2 sequences are LNHDA and SQIVND (reference sequence). This CDR3 region has 11 residues. V shed 4 bases and J shed 9 bases, with 7 bases lying between them. This CDR3 reads CASSSRAEQFF. The CDR3 DNA is TGTGCCAGTAGTAGCCGGGCTGAGCAGTTCTTC.

The V and J genes are TRBV2 and TRBJ2-7; D may be TRBD1 (6 bases). Germline V gene sequence: CDR1 SNHLY, CDR2 FYNNEI. V shed 8 bases and J shed 1 base, with 12 bases lying between them. This CDR3 comprises 13 residues. The CDR3 sequence is CASGSGQSYEQYF. The CDR3 bases are TGTGCCAGCGGGAGTGGACAGTCCTACGAGCAGTACTTC.

This clonotype was recorded at least ten times. The chain is built from TRBV12-3 or TRBV12-4 and TRBJ1-5; D not resolved. V lost 3 bases and J 2 bases, leaving 14 bases between the germline ends. This CDR3 is 16 amino acids long. CDR3 protein: CASSLTPSIGNQPQHF. DNA for the CDR3: TGTGCCAGCAGTTTGACCCCTTCGATCGGCAATCAGCCCCAGCATTTT.

The genes are TRBV3-1 and TRBJ2-6; no clear D. The ends were cut back, 4 bases at V and 0 bases at J, with 13 bases in the middle. The CDR3 is made up of 17 amino acids. Per the germline V gene, CDR1 is LGHDT and CDR2 is YNNKEL (reference sequence). Here the CDR3 reads CASSLSIWDSGANVLTF. The CDR3 DNA reads as TGTGCCAGCAGCCTCAGCATCTGGGACTCTGGGGCCAACGTCCTGACTTTC.

V and J are TRBV12-3 or TRBV12-4 and TRBJ2-7, with 7 bases matching TRBD1. The ends lost 5 bases at V and 7 bases at J; junction bases unmatched: 14. This CDR3 has 15 amino acids. This CDR3 reads CASSRGQSFADEQYF. As DNA, the CDR3 is TGTGCCAGCAGTCGGGGACAGTCCTTTGCGGATGAGCAGTACTTC.

This clonotype was observed a few times. The genes are TRBV7-8 and TRBJ2-7; 12 bases map to TRBD1. Germline assignment: CDR1 SGHVS and CDR2 FQNEAQ. The CDR3 totals 15 residues. With V trimmed by 5 bases and J by 7 bases, 9 bases remained unmatched. This CDR3 is CASSPGDRGPWEQYF. The CDR3 DNA is TGTGCCAGCAGCCCAGGGGACAGGGGGCCCTGGGAGCAGTACTTC.

This clonotype was seen a few times. CDR3 amino acids: CATGERGLNTEAFF. In DNA form, the CDR3 reads TGTGCCACCGGTGAAAGGGGGCTCAACACTGAAGCTTTCTTT. The gene calls are TRBV10-3 and TRBJ1-1, with 7 bases identical to TRBD1. V was pared by 10 bases and J by 2 bases, with 10 bases of the junction left unmatched. The CDR3 runs to 14 residues. Germline-derived CDR1 and CDR2 are ENHRY and SYGVKD.

The genes are TRBV28 and TRBJ1-2; TRBD1 agrees at 11 bases. The CDR3 sequence is 17 residues long. Germline V gene sequence: CDR1 MDHEN, CDR2 SYDVKM. V lost 5 bases, J lost 8 bases, and 16 bases stayed unmatched. For the CDR3, the DNA is TGTGCCAGCAGTCCACGCGCGGACAGGGGGCCTGTCGGCGGCTACACCTTC. It is translated as CASSPRADRGPVGGYTF.

DNA for the CDR3: TGTGCCACCAGTGCGGGGGGAACGACCTACGAGCAGTACTTC. It yields the protein CATSAGGTTYEQYF. The rearrangement joins TRBV24-1 to TRBJ2-7, with 7 positions matching TRBD2. The CDR3 has 14 amino acids. Germline V gives CDR1 KGHDR, CDR2 SFDVKD. Trimming at V came to 5 bases and at J to 2 bases, leaving 5 bases not matched to a gene.

There are a few counts of this clonotype. The gene calls are TRBV7-2 and TRBJ2-7; either TRBD1 or TRBD2 may fit D (5 bases each). This CDR3 region has 16 residues. Trimming cost V 0 bases and J 4 bases, with 16 bases left between them. Looked up from germline, CDR1 is SGHTA and CDR2 is FQGNSA. CDR3 sequence reads: CASSLAGTQLGYEQYF. CDR3 DNA: TGTGCCAGCAGCTTAGCCGGGACCCAACTGGGTTACGAGCAGTACTTC.

The CDR3, as DNA: TGTGCCATCAGTGAGTCGATAGGCGATTACTCTGGAAACACCATATATTTT. Encoded protein: CAISESIGDYSGNTIYF. The chain uses TRBV10-3 and TRBJ1-3, with D unresolved. This CDR3 is built from 17 residues. Germline V gene lookup returns CDR1 ENHRY and CDR2 SYGVKD. The V gene lost 0 bases and the J gene lost 0 bases, with 12 bases spanning the gap.

This clonotype was counted many times. The chain joins TRBV6-1 to TRBJ1-1; D ambiguous. V was trimmed by 6 bases and J by 4 bases, leaving 12 bases between them. The CDR3 totals 13 residues. Looked up from germline, CDR1 is MNHNS and CDR2 is SASEGT. The chain's CDR3 is CASSGGRVTEAFF. CDR3 coding DNA: TGTGCCAGCAGCGGCGGACGAGTCACTGAAGCTTTCTTT.

This clonotype was counted only a few times. The V and J genes are TRBV28 and TRBJ1-6; the D is unclear. CDR1 is MDHEN, CDR2 SYDVKM, per germline. Trimming left V 5 bases short and J 0 bases short, with 8 bases between. This CDR3 has 15 residues. The CDR3 here is CASSRTGSYNSPLHF. For the CDR3, the DNA is TGTGCCAGCAGTCGGACGGGCTCCTATAATTCACCCCTCCACTTT. The full variable domain, completed using reference TRBV28 and TRBJ1-6, is DVKVTQSSRYLVKRTGEKVFLECVQDMDHENMFWYRQDPGLGLRLIYFSYDVKMKEKGDIPEGYSVSREKKERFSLILESASTNQTSMYLCASSRTGSYNSPLHFGNGTRLTVT.